Only a few counts were recorded for the clone carrying this T cell receptor (beta chain). The antigen is unknown. This record belongs to a study of CD39 and CD103 CD8 tumor-infiltrating T cells. General study points: Top 30 DP CD8 TIL clonotypes covered about 55-90% of repertoire.

Germline CDR1 and CDR2: SGDLS and YYNGEE. J lost 6 bases, V lost 4 bases, and 6 bases had no gene match. This CDR3 has 15 residues. Clones were read by immunoSEQ multiplex PCR, and TCRdb kept only the in-frame ones, dropping some. Of approximately 5,000 clones in the sample, about 75% were seen once. This receptor was obtained from a human donor with head and neck squamous cell carcinoma. Sequencing was carried out using CD8+ T cells sorted from blood. Subset noted: total memory CD8 T cells (CD45RA-CCR7+/-) from blood or uninvolved lymph node. V and J are TRBV9 and TRBJ1-4, with TRBD1 matching 10 bases. The CDR3 DNA sequence: TGTGCCAGCAGCACCCCCGGGACAGGGGATGAAAAACTGTTTTTT. It yields the protein CASSTPGTGDEKLFF.